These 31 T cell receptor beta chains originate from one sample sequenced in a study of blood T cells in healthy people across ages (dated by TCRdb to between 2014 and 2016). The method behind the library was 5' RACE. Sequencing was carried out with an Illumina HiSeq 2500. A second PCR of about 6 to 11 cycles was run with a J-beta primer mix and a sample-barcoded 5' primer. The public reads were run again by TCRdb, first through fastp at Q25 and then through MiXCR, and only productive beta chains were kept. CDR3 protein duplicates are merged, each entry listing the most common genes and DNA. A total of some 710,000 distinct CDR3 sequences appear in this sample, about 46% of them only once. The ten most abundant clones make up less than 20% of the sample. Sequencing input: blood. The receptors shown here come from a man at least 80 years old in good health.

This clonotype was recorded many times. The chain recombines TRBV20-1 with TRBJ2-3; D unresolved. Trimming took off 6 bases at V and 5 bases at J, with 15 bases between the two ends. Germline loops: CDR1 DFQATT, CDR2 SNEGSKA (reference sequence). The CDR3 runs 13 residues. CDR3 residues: CSALGSLGDTQYF. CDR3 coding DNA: TGCAGTGCCCTAGGGTCCCTGGGAGATACGCAGTATTTT.

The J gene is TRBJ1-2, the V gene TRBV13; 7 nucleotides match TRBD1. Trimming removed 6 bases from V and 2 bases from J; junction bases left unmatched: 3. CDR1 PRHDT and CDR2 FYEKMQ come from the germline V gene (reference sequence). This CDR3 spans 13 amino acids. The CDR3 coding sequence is TGTGCCAGCAGGTTGGGACAGAACTATGGCTACACCTTC. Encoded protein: CASRLGQNYGYTF.

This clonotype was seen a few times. This CDR3 reads CASSSYLTYEQYF. The CDR3 nucleotides read TGTGCCAGCAGTTCATACTTAACCTACGAGCAGTACTTC. The chain combines TRBV28 with TRBJ2-7, with D unclear. Germline CDR1 reads MDHEN; CDR2 reads SYDVKM. The CDR3 runs to 13 residues. The V end lost 4 bases, the J end lost 2 bases, and 9 bases lay between the germline ends.

For the CDR3, the DNA is TGTGCCAGCAGCTGCGACAGGGGGCAAAACAATGAGCAGTACTTC. Its protein product is CASSCDRGQNNEQYF. The chain joins TRBV12-3 or TRBV12-4 to TRBJ2-7, with 10 bases identical to TRBD1. CDR3 length: 15 amino acids. V was pared by 6 bases and J by 7 bases, with 12 bases of the junction left unmatched.

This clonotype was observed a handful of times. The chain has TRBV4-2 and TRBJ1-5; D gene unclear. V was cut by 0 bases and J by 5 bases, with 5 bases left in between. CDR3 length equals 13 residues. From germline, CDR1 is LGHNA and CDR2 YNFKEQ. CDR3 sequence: CASSQDGDQPQHF. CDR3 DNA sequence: TGTGCCAGCAGCCAAGATGGTGATCAGCCCCAGCATTTT.

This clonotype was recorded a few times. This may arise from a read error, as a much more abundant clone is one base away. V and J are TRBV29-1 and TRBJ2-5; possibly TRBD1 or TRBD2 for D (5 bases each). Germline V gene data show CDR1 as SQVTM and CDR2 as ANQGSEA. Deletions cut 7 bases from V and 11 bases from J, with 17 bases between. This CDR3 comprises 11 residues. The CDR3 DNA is TGCAGCGCGGGGCTCTACGATGAGCAGTACTTC. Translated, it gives CSAGLYDEQYF.

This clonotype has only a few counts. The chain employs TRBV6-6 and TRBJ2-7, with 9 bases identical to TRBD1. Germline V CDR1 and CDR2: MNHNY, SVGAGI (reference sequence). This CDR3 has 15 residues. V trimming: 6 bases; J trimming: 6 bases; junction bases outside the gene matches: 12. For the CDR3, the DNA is TGTGCCAGCAGCTTGGGACAGGGAGTAATCTCCGAGCAGTACTTC. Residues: CASSLGQGVISEQYF.

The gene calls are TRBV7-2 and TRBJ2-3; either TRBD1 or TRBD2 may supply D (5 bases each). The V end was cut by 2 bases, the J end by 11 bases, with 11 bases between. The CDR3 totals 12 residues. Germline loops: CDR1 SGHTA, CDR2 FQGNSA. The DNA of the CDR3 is TGTGCCAGCAGCTTATGGGACGTTGTGCAGTATTTT. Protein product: CASSLWDVVQYF.

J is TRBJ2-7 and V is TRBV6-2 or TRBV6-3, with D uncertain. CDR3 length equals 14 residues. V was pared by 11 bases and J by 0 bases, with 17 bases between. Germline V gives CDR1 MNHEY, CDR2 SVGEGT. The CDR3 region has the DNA TGTGCCCGAAGCAAGAGTTTTGTCTCCTACGAGCAGTACTTC. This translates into CARSKSFVSYEQYF.

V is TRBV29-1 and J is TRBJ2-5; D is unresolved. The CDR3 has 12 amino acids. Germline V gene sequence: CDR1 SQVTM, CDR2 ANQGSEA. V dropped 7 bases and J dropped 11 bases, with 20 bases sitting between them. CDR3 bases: TGCAGCGAAGAAGACGGCTACAATGAGCAGTACTTC. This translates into CSEEDGYNEQYF.

The CDR3 reads CATSEGRLFYEQYF. The DNA of the CDR3 is TGTGCCACCAGTGAGGGGAGATTGTTCTACGAGCAGTACTTC. The gene calls are TRBV15 and TRBJ2-7, with D perhaps given as TRBD1 or TRBD2 (5 bases each). Germline assignment: CDR1 LNHNV and CDR2 YYDKDF (reference sequence). V was pared by 6 bases and J by 3 bases, with 15 bases between. The CDR3 is 14 amino acids.

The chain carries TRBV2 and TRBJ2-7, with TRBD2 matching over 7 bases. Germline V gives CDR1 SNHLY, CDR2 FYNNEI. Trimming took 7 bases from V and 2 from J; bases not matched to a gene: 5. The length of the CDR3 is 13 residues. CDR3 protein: CASTSGPAYEQYF. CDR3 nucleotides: TGTGCCAGCACTAGCGGCCCCGCCTACGAGCAGTACTTC.

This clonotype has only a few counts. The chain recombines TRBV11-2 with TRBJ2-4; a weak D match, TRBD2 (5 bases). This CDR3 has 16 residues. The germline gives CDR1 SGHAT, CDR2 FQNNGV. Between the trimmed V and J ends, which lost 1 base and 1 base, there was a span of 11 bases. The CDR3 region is CASSLGPSTAKNIQYF. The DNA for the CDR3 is TGTGCCAGCAGCTTAGGCCCTAGCACGGCCAAAAACATTCAGTACTTC.

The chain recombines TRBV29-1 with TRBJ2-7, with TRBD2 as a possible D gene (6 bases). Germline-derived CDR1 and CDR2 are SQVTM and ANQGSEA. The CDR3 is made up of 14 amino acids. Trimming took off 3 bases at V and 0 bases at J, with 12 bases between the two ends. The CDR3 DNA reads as TGCAGCGTTGATGGCGGGGCGAGCTCCTACGAGCAGTACTTC. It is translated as CSVDGGASSYEQYF.

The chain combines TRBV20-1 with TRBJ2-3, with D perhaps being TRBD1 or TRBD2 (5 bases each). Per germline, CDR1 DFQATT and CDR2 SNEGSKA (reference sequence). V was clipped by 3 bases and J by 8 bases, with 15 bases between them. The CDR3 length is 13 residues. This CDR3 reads CSASPLGQGTQYF. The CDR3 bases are TGCAGTGCTAGCCCACTAGGCCAGGGTACGCAGTATTTT.

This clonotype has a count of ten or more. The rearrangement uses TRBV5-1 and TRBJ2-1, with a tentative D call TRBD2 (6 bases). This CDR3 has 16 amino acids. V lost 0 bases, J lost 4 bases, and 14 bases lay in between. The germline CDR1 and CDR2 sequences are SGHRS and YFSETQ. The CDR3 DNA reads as TGCGCCAGCAGCTTGGAGATTAGCGGACTATACAATGAGCAGTTCTTC. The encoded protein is CASSLEISGLYNEQFF.

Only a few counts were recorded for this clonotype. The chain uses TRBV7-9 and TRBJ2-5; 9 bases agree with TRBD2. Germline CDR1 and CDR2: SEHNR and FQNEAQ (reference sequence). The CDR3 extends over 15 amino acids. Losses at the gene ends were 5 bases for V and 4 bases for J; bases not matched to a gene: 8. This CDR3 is CASSLGTSSSETQYF. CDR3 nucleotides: TGTGCCAGCAGCCTCGGGACTAGCTCATCAGAGACCCAGTACTTC.

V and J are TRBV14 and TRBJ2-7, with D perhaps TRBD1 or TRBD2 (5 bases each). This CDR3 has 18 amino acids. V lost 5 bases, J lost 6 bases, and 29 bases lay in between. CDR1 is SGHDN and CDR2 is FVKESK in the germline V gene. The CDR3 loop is CASSGFTSGPSAGAEQYF. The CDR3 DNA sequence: TGTGCCAGCAGCGGCTTCACGAGTGGGCCCAGCGCCGGGGCCGAGCAGTACTTC.

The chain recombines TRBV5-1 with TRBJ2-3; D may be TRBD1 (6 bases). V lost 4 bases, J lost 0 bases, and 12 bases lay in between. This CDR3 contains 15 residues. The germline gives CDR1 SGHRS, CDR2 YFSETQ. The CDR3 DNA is TGCGCCAGCAGCGGGGGCCATTCTAGCACAGATACGCAGTATTTT. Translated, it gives CASSGGHSSTDTQYF.

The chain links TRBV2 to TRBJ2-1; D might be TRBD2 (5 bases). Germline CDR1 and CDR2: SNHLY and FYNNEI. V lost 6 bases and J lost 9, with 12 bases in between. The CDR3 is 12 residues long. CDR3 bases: TGTGCCAGCAGCCCCGGGCGGGTTGAGCAGTTCTTC. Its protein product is CASSPGRVEQFF.

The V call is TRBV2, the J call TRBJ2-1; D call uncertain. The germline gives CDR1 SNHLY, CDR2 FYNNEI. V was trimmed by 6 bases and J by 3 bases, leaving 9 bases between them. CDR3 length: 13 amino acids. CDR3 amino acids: CASSSAVYNEQFF. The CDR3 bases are TGTGCCAGCAGCTCGGCAGTCTACAATGAGCAGTTCTTC. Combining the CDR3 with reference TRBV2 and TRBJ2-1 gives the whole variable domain EPEVTQTPSHQVTQMGQEVILRCVPISNHLYFYWYRQILGQKVEFLVSFYNNEISEKSEIFDDQFSVERPDGSNFTLKIRSTKLEDSAMYFCASSSAVYNEQFFGPGTRLTVL.

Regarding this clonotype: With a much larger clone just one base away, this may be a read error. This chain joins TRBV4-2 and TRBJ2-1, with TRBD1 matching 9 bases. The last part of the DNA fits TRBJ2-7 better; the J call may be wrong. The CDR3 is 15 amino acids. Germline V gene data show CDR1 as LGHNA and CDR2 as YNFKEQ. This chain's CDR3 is CASSRGQGDHNEQYF. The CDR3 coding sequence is TGTGCCAGCAGCCGGGGACAGGGTGACCACAATGAGCAGTACTTC.

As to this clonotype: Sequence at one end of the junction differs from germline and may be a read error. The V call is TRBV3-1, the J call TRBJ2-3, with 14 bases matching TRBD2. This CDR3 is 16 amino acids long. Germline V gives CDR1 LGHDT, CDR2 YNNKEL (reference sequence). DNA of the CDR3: TGTGTCAGCAGCCAGGGACTAGCGGGAGTTACAGATACGCAGTATTTT. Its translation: CVSSQGLAGVTDTQYF.

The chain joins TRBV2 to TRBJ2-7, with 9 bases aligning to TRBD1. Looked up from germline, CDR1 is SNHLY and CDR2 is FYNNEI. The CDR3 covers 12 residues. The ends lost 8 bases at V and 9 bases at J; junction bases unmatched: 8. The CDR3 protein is CASRDRARWQYF. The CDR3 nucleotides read TGTGCCAGCCGGGACAGGGCAAGGTGGCAGTACTTC.

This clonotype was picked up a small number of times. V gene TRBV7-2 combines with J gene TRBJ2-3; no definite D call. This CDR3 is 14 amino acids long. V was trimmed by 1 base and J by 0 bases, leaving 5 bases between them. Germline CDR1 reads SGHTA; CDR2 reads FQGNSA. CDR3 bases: TGTGCCAGCAGCTTAGGGGATAGCACAGATACGCAGTATTTT. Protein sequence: CASSLGDSTDTQYF. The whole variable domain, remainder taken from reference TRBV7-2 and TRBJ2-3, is GAGVSQSPSNKVTEKGKDVELRCDPISGHTALYWYRQSLGQGLEFLIYFQGNSAPDKSGLPSDRFSAERTGGSVSTLTIQRTQQEDSAVYLCASSLGDSTDTQYFGPGTRLTVL.

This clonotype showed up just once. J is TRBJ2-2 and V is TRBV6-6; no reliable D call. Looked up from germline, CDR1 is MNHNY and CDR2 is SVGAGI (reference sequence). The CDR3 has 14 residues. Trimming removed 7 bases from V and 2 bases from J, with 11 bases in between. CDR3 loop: CASTQAVNTGELFF. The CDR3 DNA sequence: TGTGCCAGCACCCAGGCGGTCAACACCGGGGAGCTGTTTTTT.

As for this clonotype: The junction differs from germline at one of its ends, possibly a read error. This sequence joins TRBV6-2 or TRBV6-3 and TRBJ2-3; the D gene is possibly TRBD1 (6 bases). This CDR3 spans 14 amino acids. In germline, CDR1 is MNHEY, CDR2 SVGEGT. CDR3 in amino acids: CAGSKGGDKDTQYF. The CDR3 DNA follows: TGTGCCGGCAGTAAAGGGGGAGATAAGGATACGCAGTATTTT.

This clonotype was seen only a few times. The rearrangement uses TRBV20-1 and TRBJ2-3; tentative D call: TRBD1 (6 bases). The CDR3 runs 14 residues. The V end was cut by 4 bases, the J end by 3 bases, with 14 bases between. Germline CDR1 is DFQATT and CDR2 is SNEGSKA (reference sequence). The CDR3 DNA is TGCAGTGCTACAGTAAGAAGGGGGACAGATACGCAGTATTTT. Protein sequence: CSATVRRGTDTQYF.

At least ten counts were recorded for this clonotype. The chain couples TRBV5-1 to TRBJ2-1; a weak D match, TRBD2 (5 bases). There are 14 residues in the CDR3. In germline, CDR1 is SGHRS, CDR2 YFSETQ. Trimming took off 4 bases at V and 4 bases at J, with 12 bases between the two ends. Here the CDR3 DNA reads TGCGCCAGCAGCCGACGTGGCGGGTACAATGAGCAGTTCTTC. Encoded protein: CASSRRGGYNEQFF.

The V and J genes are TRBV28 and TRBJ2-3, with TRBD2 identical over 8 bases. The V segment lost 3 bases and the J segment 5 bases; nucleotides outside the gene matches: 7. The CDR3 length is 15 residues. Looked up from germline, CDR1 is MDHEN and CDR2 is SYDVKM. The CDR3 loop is CASSFVGRAEDTQYF. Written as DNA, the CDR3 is TGTGCCAGCAGTTTCGTCGGGAGGGCGGAAGATACGCAGTATTTT.

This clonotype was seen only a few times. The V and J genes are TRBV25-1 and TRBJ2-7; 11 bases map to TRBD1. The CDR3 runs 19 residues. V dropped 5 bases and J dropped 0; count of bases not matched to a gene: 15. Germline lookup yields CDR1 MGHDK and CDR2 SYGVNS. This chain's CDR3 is CASSRDYGQGAASSYEQYF. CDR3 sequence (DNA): TGTGCCAGCAGTCGGGACTACGGACAGGGGGCAGCAAGCTCCTACGAGCAGTACTTC.